One sample yielded the 25 T cell receptor beta chains listed below, sequenced in a study of cytomegalovirus exposure and HLA in healthy donors. PCR was performed using 60 Vbeta and 13 Jbeta primers. Profiling relied on immunoSEQ multiplex PCR, and the TCRdb table lists in-frame clones only, not all of them. The sample holds fewer than 85,000 clones, under 80% seen once. Sequenced input: PBMCs. These receptors all come from a man younger than 30 in good health and CMV-seropositive.

The V and J genes are TRBV4-1 and TRBJ1-5; unclear D gene. CDR1 and CDR2 from the germline V gene are MGHRA and YSYEKL. Trimming cost V 1 base and J 7 bases, with 17 bases left between them. The CDR3 has 16 residues. For the CDR3, the DNA is TGCGCCAGCAGCCAAGGGAAGGCTCAGGAGGGCCAGCCCCAGCATTTT. It is translated as CASSQGKAQEGQPQHF.

This clone was seen more than once but under ten times. This chain uses TRBV7-2 with TRBJ2-6; D is unclear. Per germline, CDR1 SGHTA and CDR2 FQGNSA. Trimming removed 2 bases from V and 0 bases from J, with 14 bases in between. The CDR3 covers 18 residues. The CDR3 DNA follows: TGTGCCAGCAGCTTACGGGTGACGTTCAACTCTGGGGCCAACGTCCTGACTTTC. This sequence encodes CASSLRVTFNSGANVLTF.

The CDR3 DNA is TGTGCCAGCTCACCAGGACTAGCGGGAGAGGAGTTCTTC. This sequence encodes CASSPGLAGEEFF. The gene calls are TRBV18 and TRBJ2-1; TRBD2 matches 13 bases. V was clipped by 2 bases and J by 14 bases; unmatched bases: 3. This CDR3 region has 13 residues. Germline CDR1 KGHSH, CDR2 LQKENI.

This clone turned up a few times. The genes are TRBV5-1 and TRBJ2-7; 8 nucleotides align to TRBD2. Germline CDR1 SGHRS, CDR2 YFSETQ. CDR3 length: 16 amino acids. V lost 2 bases and J lost 0; bases outside the gene matches: 7. The CDR3 sequence is CASSFRTSRSSYEQYF. CDR3 DNA sequence: TGCGCCAGCAGCTTCAGGACTAGCAGGAGCTCCTACGAGCAGTACTTC.

This sequence joins TRBV18 and TRBJ2-3; tentative D call: TRBD1 (6 bases). The V gene's germline CDR1 is KGHSH and CDR2 LQKENI. The CDR3 length is 14 residues. The V end lost 10 bases, the J end lost 0 bases, and 14 bases lay between the germline ends. CDR3 coding DNA: TGTGCCACCAAACAGGGCACGAGCACAGATACGCAGTATTTT. Translation: CATKQGTSTDTQYF.

The chain's CDR3 is CATLNTGELFF. CDR3 sequence (DNA): TGTGCCACCCTGAACACCGGGGAGCTGTTTTTT. The V and J genes are TRBV7-6 and TRBJ2-2; no clear D. Trimming left V 10 bases short and J 1 base short, with 4 bases between. Per germline, CDR1 SGHVS and CDR2 FNYEAQ. The CDR3 spans 11 residues.

The chain has TRBV5-4 and TRBJ2-7, with 7 bases that match TRBD2. Unmatched junction bases numbered 8, after V lost 0 bases and J lost 5 bases. Germline CDR1 and CDR2: SGHNT and YYREEE (reference sequence). The CDR3 loop spans 15 amino acids. The CDR3 DNA sequence: TGTGCCAGCAGCTTGGATTTGGCGGGAGCCCACGAGCAGTACTTC. This sequence encodes CASSLDLAGAHEQYF.

A single count supports this clone. The chain couples TRBV4-1 to TRBJ2-7; the D gene is possibly TRBD2 (5 bases). This CDR3 is built from 15 residues. Looked up from germline, CDR1 is MGHRA and CDR2 is YSYEKL. V lost 1 base, J lost 0 bases, and 10 bases lay in between. CDR3 in amino acids: CASSQGSASSYEQYF. The CDR3 coding sequence is TGCGCCAGCAGCCAAGGTAGCGCGAGCTCCTACGAGCAGTACTTC.

This clone showed up just once. J is TRBJ2-5 and V is TRBV5-1, with TRBD2 identical over 11 bases. J gave up 8 bases and V 0 bases, and 12 bases lay outside the gene matches. This CDR3 contains 17 residues. Per germline, CDR1 SGHRS and CDR2 YFSETQ. The CDR3 nucleotides read TGCGCCAGCAGCTTGGAAAGGGGACTAGCGGCACCCACAACCCAGTACTTC. The encoded protein is CASSLERGLAAPTTQYF.

V and J are TRBV18 and TRBJ1-1; no definite D call. CDR1 and CDR2 (germline): KGHSH, LQKENI. With 3 bases removed from V and 4 bases from J, the gap between germline ends came to 12 bases. The CDR3 totals 14 residues. This CDR3 is CASSPAGVPTEAFF. The CDR3 bases are TGTGCCAGCTCACCGGCCGGGGTCCCCACTGAAGCTTTCTTT. Full variable domain (remainder filled in from reference TRBV18 and TRBJ1-1): NAGVMQNPRHLVRRRGQEARLRCSPMKGHSHVYWYRQLPEEGLKFMVYLQKENIIDESGMPKERFSAEFPKEGPSILRIQQVVRGDSAAYFCASSPAGVPTEAFFGQGTRLTVV.

This clone was counted between two and nine times. This chain joins TRBV5-1 and TRBJ2-3, with D possibly matching TRBD2 (5 bases). The germline gives CDR1 SGHRS, CDR2 YFSETQ. V lost 4 bases, J lost 3 bases, and 15 bases lay in between. The CDR3 is made up of 15 amino acids. The CDR3 here is CASSSQLVPTDTQYF. Written as DNA, the CDR3 is TGCGCCAGCAGCAGTCAACTAGTACCTACAGATACGCAGTATTTT.

The V gene is TRBV6-1, the J gene TRBJ2-5; maybe TRBD2 (6 bases). This CDR3 comprises 14 residues. Germline-derived CDR1 and CDR2 are MNHNS and SASEGT. V dropped 3 bases and J dropped 5 bases, with 13 bases sitting between them. The CDR3 sequence: CASSEAREWETQYF. For the CDR3, the DNA is TGTGCCAGCAGTGAGGCCCGGGAGTGGGAGACCCAGTACTTC.

This clone has just a few counts. The chain carries TRBV2 and TRBJ2-7; 9 bases align to TRBD1. Germline lookup yields CDR1 SNHLY and CDR2 FYNNEI. V gave up 6 bases and J gave up 3 bases; unmatched junction bases: 9. CDR3 length: 15 amino acids. CDR3 DNA sequence: TGTGCCAGCAGGGTCACAGGGGGCGAGGGCTACGAGCAGTACTTC. This codes for CASRVTGGEGYEQYF.

The gene calls are TRBV6-1 and TRBJ1-4; D perhaps matches TRBD1 (6 bases). CDR1 is MNHNS, CDR2 SASEGT, per germline. This CDR3 is built from 15 residues. Trimming removed 6 bases at V and 8 bases at J, with 19 bases between. CDR3 coding DNA: TGTGCCAGCAGGGATAACCAGGGGAGAACGGAAAAACTGTTTTTT. Its translation is CASRDNQGRTEKLFF.

The chain recombines TRBV29-1 with TRBJ2-1; weak D call: TRBD2 (8 bases). The CDR3 runs to 17 residues. Germline CDR1 is SQVTM and CDR2 is ANQGSEA. V was cut by 6 bases and J by 4 bases, with 25 bases left in between. In nucleotides, the CDR3 is TGCAGCGTGTGGGTGGACAGGACGGGAGGGCCTTACAATGAGCAGTTCTTC. Amino acid sequence: CSVWVDRTGGPYNEQFF.

The chain employs TRBV28 and TRBJ1-1, with D maybe TRBD1 (6 bases). V gave up 1 base and J gave up 0 bases, with 9 bases separating them. CDR1 is MDHEN and CDR2 is SYDVKM in the germline V gene. The CDR3 is 15 residues long. The CDR3 DNA reads TGTGCCAGCAGTTTATTACAGGGACTGAACACTGAAGCTTTCTTT. Translating it yields CASSLLQGLNTEAFF.

The genes are TRBV6-5 and TRBJ1-1; TRBD1 matches at 7 bases. Trimming took 4 bases from V and 1 from J; bases not matched to a gene: 6. Germline CDR1 and CDR2: MNHEY and SVGAGI. This CDR3 is built from 15 residues. As DNA, the CDR3 is TGTGCCAGCAGTTTACCCAGGGGGAAGAACACTGAAGCTTTCTTT. This translates into CASSLPRGKNTEAFF.

The chain joins TRBV11-2 to TRBJ2-5; maybe TRBD1 (6 bases). The V gene's germline CDR1 is SGHAT and CDR2 FQNNGV. Between the trimmed V and J ends, which lost 1 base and 5 bases, there was a span of 14 bases. CDR3 length: 15 amino acids. CDR3 nucleotide sequence: TGTGCCAGCAGCTTAGGACAGGATGGAATTGAGACCCAGTACTTC. It yields the protein CASSLGQDGIETQYF.

This clone showed up just a few times. This sequence joins TRBV27 and TRBJ2-5; D is perhaps TRBD2 (6 bases). Germline V gene data show CDR1 as MNHEY and CDR2 as SMNVEV (reference sequence). The V gene lost 4 bases and the J gene lost 3 bases, with 9 bases spanning the gap. The CDR3 has 13 amino acids. CDR3 in amino acids: CASSYTGEETQYF. The DNA for the CDR3 is TGTGCCAGCAGTTATACGGGAGAAGAGACCCAGTACTTC.

This chain uses TRBV25-1 with TRBJ2-1, with D unresolved. This CDR3 comprises 18 residues. Trimming removed 0 bases at V and 0 bases at J, with 15 bases between. CDR1 and CDR2 (germline): MGHDK, SYGVNS. The CDR3 region is CASSEYGSLTISYNEQFF. The CDR3 DNA is TGTGCCAGCAGTGAATATGGTTCGCTTACAATCTCCTACAATGAGCAGTTCTTC.

The rearrangement joins TRBV20-1 to TRBJ1-2; D not resolved. The CDR3 contains 11 residues. V was pared by 0 bases and J by 14 bases, with 13 bases between. Germline assignment: CDR1 DFQATT and CDR2 SNEGSKA (reference sequence). CDR3 sequence: CSARDAGTPTF. The CDR3 DNA is TGCAGTGCTAGAGACGCAGGAACCCCGACCTTC.

The chain uses TRBV5-6 and TRBJ2-1; D unclear. From germline, CDR1 is SGHDT and CDR2 YYEEEE. CDR3 length equals 11 residues. The germline V and J ends were trimmed by 4 bases and 9 bases, with 8 bases remaining between them. CDR3 residues: CASSVSSEQFF. CDR3 DNA: TGTGCCAGCAGCGTTAGTAGTGAGCAGTTCTTC.

The chain employs TRBV13 and TRBJ2-7; TRBD2 matches at 11 bases. The CDR3 runs to 14 residues. From germline, CDR1 is PRHDT and CDR2 FYEKMQ (reference sequence). J gave up 2 bases and V 4 bases, and 1 base lay outside the gene matches. DNA for the CDR3: TGTGCCAGCAGCTCTAGCGGGGGGACCTACGAGCAGTACTTC. This sequence encodes CASSSSGGTYEQYF.

The chain has TRBV5-1 and TRBJ1-1, with D perhaps matching TRBD1 (5 bases). This CDR3 spans 13 amino acids. Trimming left V 2 bases short and J 3 bases short, with 8 bases between. Germline CDR1 and CDR2: SGHRS and YFSETQ. The CDR3 protein is CASSFRVDTEAFF. The CDR3 DNA follows: TGCGCCAGCAGCTTCAGGGTGGACACTGAAGCTTTCTTT.

The chain couples TRBV5-4 to TRBJ2-3; TRBD2 matches 10 bases. The CDR3 runs to 17 residues. In germline, CDR1 is SGHNT, CDR2 YYREEE (reference sequence). The V segment lost 3 bases and the J segment 4 bases; nucleotides outside the gene matches: 11. The chain's CDR3 is CASSSRLAGREADTQYF. Here the CDR3 DNA reads TGTGCCAGCAGCTCCAGACTAGCGGGCAGAGAAGCAGATACGCAGTATTTT.